This paragraph covers one T cell receptor (beta chain) sequence. Germline CDR1 is SEHNR and CDR2 is FQNEAQ (reference sequence). The CDR3 loop spans 15 amino acids. Losses at the gene ends were 4 bases for V and 4 bases for J; bases not matched to a gene: 6. This sample is part of a study of blood T cell repertoires in COVID-19. Study overall: Italy, Spain and the United States were the sources of the convalescent and acute COVID-19 samples. Sources were T cells, B-cell-depleted T cells, or PBMCs; the material itself was cDNA or gDNA.

Per the original data handling: Estimation of nucleated cell counts was performed using reference gene primer amplification. The table came from immunoSEQ multiplex PCR; TCRdb's copy has only in-frame clones and leaves some out. D and trimming come from the DNA, and the V and J calls and clone size come from that table. Seen here are about 210,000 clones, around 80% observed once, and the top ten hold roughly 2.9%. Sequencing was done on a sample of peripheral blood. The rearrangement uses TRBV7-9 and TRBJ1-4; TRBD1 agrees at 7 bases. The sequence was obtained from a man aged 50-59 years with active or convalescent COVID-19. CDR3 sequence reads: CASSSAGQINEKLFF. Written as DNA, the CDR3 is TGTGCCAGCAGCTCCGCGGGACAGATTAATGAAAAACTGTTTTTT.